These 12 T cell receptor beta chains were sequenced from one sample in a study of shared clonotypes between healthy human individuals. Profiling relied on immunoSEQ multiplex PCR, and the TCRdb table lists in-frame clones only, not all of them. The sample carries over a million clones, around 82% recorded once. Material: memory CD4+ T cells from PBMCs. The subset here: CD45RA-negative fraction. The receptors originated from a young man in good health. Some clones in this sample may be carry-over from other donors' samples.

Only a few counts were recorded for this clone. The CDR3 nucleotides are TGTGCCAGCAGTTTATCATGGCAGTCCTTCACTGAAGCTTTCTTT. This codes for CASSLSWQSFTEAFF. The chain employs TRBV27 and TRBJ1-1; D is ambiguous. This CDR3 has 15 residues. Trimming took off 0 bases at V and 4 bases at J, with 12 bases between the two ends. Germline V gene lookup returns CDR1 MNHEY and CDR2 SMNVEV (reference sequence).

The V call is TRBV2, the J call TRBJ2-7, with 10 bases lining up with TRBD1. This CDR3 comprises 16 residues. Germline V gene lookup returns CDR1 SNHLY and CDR2 FYNNEI. Trimming removed 7 bases from V and 0 bases from J; junction bases left unmatched: 9. CDR3 amino acids: CASTPGQGLGSYEQYF. The CDR3 region has the DNA TGTGCCAGCACACCGGGACAGGGGTTAGGCTCCTACGAGCAGTACTTC.

The CDR3 sequence: CASSSGQSSGNTIYF. CDR3 in DNA: TGTGCCAGCAGTTCGGGACAGAGCTCTGGAAACACCATATATTTT. The chain has TRBV11-2 and TRBJ1-3; 7 nucleotides match TRBD1. This CDR3 contains 15 residues. Per the germline V gene, CDR1 is SGHAT and CDR2 is FQNNGV. V lost 6 bases to trimming and J lost 0 bases; unmatched junction nucleotides: 5. Supplemented by reference TRBV11-2 and TRBJ1-3, the full variable domain reads EAGVAQSPRYKIIEKRQSVAFWCNPISGHATLYWYQQILGQGPKLLIQFQNNGVVDDSQLPKDRFSAERLKGVDSTLKIQPAKLEDSAVYLCASSSGQSSGNTIYFGEGSWLTVV.

The chain uses TRBV5-1 and TRBJ2-5; D might be TRBD1 or TRBD2, each matching 5 bases. Trimming cost V 0 bases and J 3 bases, with 12 bases left between them. The CDR3 spans 15 residues. Germline-derived CDR1 and CDR2 are SGHRS and YFSETQ. The DNA for the CDR3 is TGCGCCAGCAGCTTGGCAGCAGGGAGTGAAGAGACCCAGTACTTC. Translating gives CASSLAAGSEETQYF.

A word on this clone: A far larger clone lies a single base away; this is likely a read error. Other DNA sequences from this sample encode an identical CDR3 as well. The rearrangement links TRBV5-1 to TRBJ2-7, with TRBD1 matching 9 bases. Germline V gene sequence: CDR1 SGHRS, CDR2 YFSETQ. The CDR3 runs 15 residues. The CDR3 nucleotides read TGCGCTAGCAGCACCTCCGGGACAGGGATCTACGAGCAGTACTTC. As protein: CASSTSGTGIYEQYF.

The rearrangement joins TRBV28 to TRBJ2-4; 7 positions match TRBD1. V shed 5 bases and J 3 bases; nucleotides not matched to a gene: 10. Germline V gene lookup returns CDR1 MDHEN and CDR2 SYDVKM. The length of the CDR3 is 16 residues. CDR3 protein: CASSPTGMIDKNIQYF. CDR3 nucleotide sequence: TGTGCCAGCAGTCCGACAGGGATGATTGACAAAAACATTCAGTACTTC.

This clone was seen more than once but under ten times. The rearrangement joins TRBV27 to TRBJ2-3; D gene ambiguous. The CDR3 runs 10 residues. Germline lookup yields CDR1 MNHEY and CDR2 SMNVEV (reference sequence). Trimming took 5 bases from V and 12 from J, leaving 9 bases between them. The CDR3 DNA follows: TGTGCCAGCAGTCTTCCCGTTCAGTATTTT. Its translation is CASSLPVQYF.

Comment on this clone: This same CDR3 is encoded by further DNA sequences in the sample. This chain uses TRBV7-2 with TRBJ1-3; the D is unclear. CDR1 is SGHTA and CDR2 is FQGNSA in the germline V gene. The V gene lost 1 base and the J gene lost 2 bases, with 3 bases spanning the gap. The CDR3 has 13 residues. The CDR3 region is CASSLEAGNTIYF. CDR3 coding DNA: TGTGCCAGCAGCTTAGAGGCTGGAAACACCATATATTTT.

This rearrangement joins TRBV28 to TRBJ1-5; D gene ambiguous. The CDR3 extends over 12 amino acids. Looked up from germline, CDR1 is MDHEN and CDR2 is SYDVKM. Trimming removed 6 bases from V and 5 bases from J, with 8 bases in between. CDR3 amino acids: CASRSADQPQHF. As DNA, the CDR3 is TGTGCCAGCAGATCTGCTGATCAGCCCCAGCATTTT.

The sample holds a few counts of this clone. This rearrangement joins TRBV5-4 to TRBJ2-3, with D hard to call. V lost 0 bases and J 0 bases, leaving 14 bases between the germline ends. This CDR3 has 17 amino acids. Per germline, CDR1 SGHNT and CDR2 YYREEE (reference sequence). In DNA form, the CDR3 reads TGTGCCAGCAGCTTGGCCTTCGGCCCAGGAAGCACAGATACGCAGTATTTT. Its protein product is CASSLAFGPGSTDTQYF.

The J gene is TRBJ1-3, the V gene TRBV28, with TRBD1 as a possible D gene (5 bases). In germline, CDR1 is MDHEN, CDR2 SYDVKM. V lost 4 bases and J 0 bases, leaving 7 bases between the germline ends. The CDR3 is made up of 14 amino acids. The CDR3 DNA reads TGTGCCAGCAGTTCGACAGCCTCTGGAAACACCATATATTTT. Translated, it gives CASSSTASGNTIYF.

This clone has just a few counts. The J gene is TRBJ2-5, the V gene TRBV28; D ambiguous. Germline V gives CDR1 MDHEN, CDR2 SYDVKM. CDR3 size: 16 residues. The V end lost 2 bases, the J end lost 5 bases, and 18 bases lay between the germline ends. As DNA, the CDR3 is TGTGCCAGCAGTTTAGTTATCTTCCGCTTGGGGGAGACCCAGTACTTC. It translates to CASSLVIFRLGETQYF.